These 7 T cell receptor beta chains originate from one sample sequenced in a study of post-analysis software for immune sequencing data (dated by TCRdb to 2013 to 2016). The receptor library was made with PCR. Sequencing took place on an Illumina HiSeq 2500. To reduce PCR and sequencing biases, unique molecular identifiers were built into the TCR beta cDNA libraries. TCRdb redid the processing of the public reads, applying fastp at Q25 and MiXCR, and retained in-frame beta chains. Rows merge per CDR3 protein into single entries with the most common DNA and genes. The sample table contains hundreds of thousands of distinct CDR3 sequences; only one count was recorded for less than 40% of them. The top ten clonotypes cover about an eighth of the sample. The full study reports these points: Significantly higher frequencies in patients than in controls were found for five TRBV segments, including TRBV5-6, TRBV5-1 and TRBV20-1.

The antigens for these receptors are not known. The sample was blood. These TCRs come from a girl aged 5-17 years with multiple sclerosis.

The chain uses TRBV2 and TRBJ2-7; D is possibly TRBD2 (5 bases). V shed 7 bases and J shed 6 bases, with 13 bases lying between them. The CDR3 contains 12 residues. CDR1 and CDR2 (germline): SNHLY, FYNNEI. CDR3 protein: CASTDGESEQYF. Here the CDR3 DNA reads TGTGCCAGCACCGACGGGGAATCCGAGCAGTACTTC.

The chain joins TRBV12-3 or TRBV12-4 to TRBJ2-5; weak D call: TRBD2 (5 bases). Near its end, the DNA agrees better with TRBJ2-7, so the J call may be wrong. CDR3 length: 14 amino acids. Here the CDR3 reads CASSRESLGYEQYF. DNA for the CDR3: TGTGCCAGCAGTAGGGAGTCCCTCGGCTACGAGCAGTACTTC.

CDR3 DNA sequence: TGTGCCAGCAGCCCGATGAGGGGAGCCTACTACGAGCAGTACTTC. This encodes CASSPMRGAYYEQYF. The chain couples TRBV3-1 to TRBJ2-7; D tentatively fits TRBD1 or TRBD2 (5 bases each). The CDR3 extends over 15 amino acids. V was trimmed by 4 bases and J by 3 bases, leaving 16 bases between them. Germline values: CDR1 LGHDT, CDR2 YNNKEL (reference sequence).

This clonotype was detected only a few times. This rearrangement joins TRBV6-2 or TRBV6-3 to TRBJ2-7; TRBD1 might be the D (6 bases). The CDR3 is 12 amino acids. Trimming pared 7 bases from V and 6 bases from J, leaving 13 bases between. CDR1 is MNHEY and CDR2 is SVGEGT in the germline V gene. CDR3 nucleotides: TGTGCCAGCACTAACAGGGACGGCGAGCAGTACTTC. The encoded protein is CASTNRDGEQYF.

The chain links TRBV7-2 to TRBJ2-1, with TRBD2 as a possible D gene (7 bases). The germline V gene has CDR1 SGHTA and CDR2 FQGNSA. V was cut by 2 bases and J by 9 bases, with 20 bases left in between. The CDR3 is made up of 16 amino acids. The CDR3 protein is CASSLLGGPQLVEQFF. The CDR3 nucleotides are TGTGCCAGCAGCTTATTGGGGGGGCCCCAATTAGTTGAGCAGTTCTTC.

The CDR3 region is CASSLRGGRGDEQFF. CDR3 nucleotides: TGTGCCAGCAGTTTAAGGGGGGGCCGAGGTGATGAGCAGTTCTTC. V and J are TRBV27 and TRBJ2-1, with D maybe TRBD2 (7 bases). Germline lookup yields CDR1 MNHEY and CDR2 SMNVEV (reference sequence). V was clipped by 2 bases and J by 8 bases, with 16 bases between them. The CDR3 spans 15 residues.

This clonotype appeared a few times. V usage is TRBV6-5 and J usage is TRBJ2-5; D is uncertain. The CDR3 loop spans 13 amino acids. Trimming took off 6 bases at V and 4 bases at J, with 12 bases between the two ends. The germline V gene has CDR1 MNHEY and CDR2 SVGAGI. CDR3 in amino acids: CASSRVVGETQYF. Written as DNA, the CDR3 is TGTGCCAGCAGCCGAGTAGTAGGAGAGACCCAGTACTTC.